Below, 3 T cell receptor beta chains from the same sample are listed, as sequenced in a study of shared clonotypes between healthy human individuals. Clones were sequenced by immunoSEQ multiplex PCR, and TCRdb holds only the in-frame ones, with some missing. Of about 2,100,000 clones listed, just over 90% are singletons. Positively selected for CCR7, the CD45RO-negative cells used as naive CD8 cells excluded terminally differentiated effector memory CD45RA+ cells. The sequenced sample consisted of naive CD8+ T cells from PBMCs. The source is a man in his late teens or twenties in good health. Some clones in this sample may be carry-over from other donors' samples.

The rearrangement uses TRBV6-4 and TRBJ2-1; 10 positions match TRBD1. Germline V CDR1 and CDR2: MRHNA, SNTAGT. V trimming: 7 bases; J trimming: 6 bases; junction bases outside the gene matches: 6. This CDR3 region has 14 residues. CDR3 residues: CASKRDRGSNEQFF. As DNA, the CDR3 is TGTGCCAGCAAACGGGACAGGGGTTCCAATGAGCAGTTCTTC.

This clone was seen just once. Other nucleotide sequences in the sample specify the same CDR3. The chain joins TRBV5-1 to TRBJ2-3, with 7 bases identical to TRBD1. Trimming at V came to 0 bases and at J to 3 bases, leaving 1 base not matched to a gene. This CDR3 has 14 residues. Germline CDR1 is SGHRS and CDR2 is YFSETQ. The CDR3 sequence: CASSLAGGTDTQYF. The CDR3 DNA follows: TGCGCCAGCAGCTTGGCAGGGGGAACAGATACGCAGTATTTT.

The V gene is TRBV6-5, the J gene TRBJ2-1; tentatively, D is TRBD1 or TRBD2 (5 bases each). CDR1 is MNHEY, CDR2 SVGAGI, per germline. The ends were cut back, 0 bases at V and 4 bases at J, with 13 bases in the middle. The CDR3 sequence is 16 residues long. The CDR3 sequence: CASSYSVGEQYNEQFF. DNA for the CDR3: TGTGCCAGCAGTTACTCGGTGGGGGAGCAGTACAATGAGCAGTTCTTC.